Below, 23 T cell receptor beta chains from the same sample are listed, as sequenced in a study of HIV-infected patients and healthy controls (dated by TCRdb to the mid-2010s). Whole blood was used without fractionating the cells, so the repertoire represented all peripheral T cells without sorting. The library was produced with 5' RACE. The sample was run on an Illumina MiSeq. 500 to 600 ng RNA was reverse transcribed with SuperScript III using primers against the alpha and beta constant regions. Separate alpha and beta chain libraries were made by chain-specific third strand synthesis with multiplexing indices. TCRdb took the public reads, trimmed them with fastp at Q25, ran MiXCR for clone calling and kept in-frame beta chains. Rows merge per CDR3 protein into single entries with the most common DNA and genes. The sample data list 15,000 to 20,000 distinct CDR3 sequences, and around 5.5% of these were observed just once. The ten most abundant clones make up 1.9% of the sample.

The specimen was blood. The receptors were sampled from an adult in good health.

This clonotype has just a few counts. It may be a read error: a sequence one base away is much more abundant. The gene calls are TRBV2 and TRBJ1-1; TRBD1 might be the D (5 bases). Germline V gene data show CDR1 as SNHLY and CDR2 as FYNNEI. V shed 10 bases and J shed 3 bases, with 21 bases lying between them. The CDR3 length is 15 residues. For the CDR3, the DNA is TGTGCCAACGGGCTATTTGAGGGGCTCGACACTGAAGCTTTCTTT. It is translated as CANGLFEGLDTEAFF. Filled out from reference TRBV2 and TRBJ1-1, the complete variable domain reads EPEVTQTPSHQVTQMGQEVILRCVPISNHLYFYWYRQILGQKVEFLVSFYNNEISEKSEIFDDQFSVERPDGSNFTLKIRSTKLEDSAMYFCANGLFEGLDTEAFFGQGTRLTVV.

V usage is TRBV20-1 and J usage is TRBJ2-4; a weak D match, TRBD2 (5 bases). V lost 5 bases, J lost 1 base, and 12 bases lay in between. The CDR3 runs to 14 residues. CDR1 is DFQATT, CDR2 SNEGSKA, per germline (reference sequence). The CDR3 DNA is TGCAGTGCTGGGGTAGAGGGTGCCAAAAACATTCAGTACTTC. Translating gives CSAGVEGAKNIQYF.

This clonotype qualifies as medium-sized. This chain links TRBV9 with TRBJ1-4; 11 bases are a match to TRBD1. The CDR3 loop spans 17 amino acids. V was clipped by 5 bases and J by 0 bases; unmatched bases: 6. Germline CDR1 SGDLS, CDR2 YYNGEE. CDR3 sequence (DNA): TGTGCCAGCAGTGAGGGACAGGGGGTTGCAACTAATGAAAAACTGTTTTTT. This gives the protein CASSEGQGVATNEKLFF.

At least ten counts were recorded for this clonotype. The chain uses TRBV19 and TRBJ2-5, with TRBD1 matching 8 bases. This CDR3 region has 15 residues. Germline CDR1 is LNHDA and CDR2 is SQIVND (reference sequence). V dropped 3 bases and J dropped 1; count of bases not matched to a gene: 4. The CDR3 here is CASSMDRDLQETQYF. As DNA, the CDR3 is TGTGCCAGTAGTATGGACAGGGACCTCCAAGAGACCCAGTACTTC.

This clonotype was detected many times. J is TRBJ2-1 and V is TRBV9; D may be TRBD2 (6 bases). CDR1 SGDLS and CDR2 YYNGEE come from the germline V gene. V lost 4 bases and J lost 2, with 13 bases in between. This CDR3 is built from 15 residues. The CDR3 protein is CASSPRRETYNEQFF. The CDR3 DNA follows: TGTGCCAGCAGCCCCCGCCGGGAGACCTACAATGAGCAGTTCTTC.

This clonotype has ten or more counts. The chain combines TRBV3-1 with TRBJ2-2; D remains unclear. This CDR3 region has 14 residues. V was trimmed by 4 bases and J by 1 base, leaving 7 bases between them. Germline V gene data show CDR1 as LGHDT and CDR2 as YNNKEL (reference sequence). The DNA of the CDR3 is TGTGCCAGCAGCCGACTCCAGAACACCGGGGAGCTGTTTTTT. Its protein product is CASSRLQNTGELFF.

By its share, this clonotype is medium-sized. The chain couples TRBV5-1 to TRBJ2-2; TRBD1 might be the D (5 bases). Trimming shortened V by 3 bases and J by 0 bases, and 12 bases separated the two germline ends. CDR3 size: 16 residues. The V gene's germline CDR1 is SGHRS and CDR2 YFSETQ. The CDR3 region has the DNA TGCGCCAGCAGCTCAATGGGGCAGCCGAACACCGGGGAGCTGTTTTTT. It encodes CASSSMGQPNTGELFF. Together with reference TRBV5-1 and TRBJ2-2, the CDR3 gives the full variable domain: KAGVTQTPRYLIKTRGQQVTLSCSPISGHRSVSWYQQTPGQGLQFLFEYFSETQRNKGNFPGRFSGRQFSNSRSEMNVSTLELGDSALYLCASSSMGQPNTGELFFGEGSRLTVL.

This clonotype was seen a few times. V and J are TRBV7-3 and TRBJ2-1; D may be TRBD1 or TRBD2 (7 bases each). The CDR3 covers 16 residues. Trimming cost V 1 base and J 15 bases, with 25 bases left between them. The germline CDR1 and CDR2 sequences are SGHTA and FQGTGA. DNA for the CDR3: TGTGCCAGCAGCTTAAATTTGGGAGGGACAGTGTCACGTCTGTTCTTC. Its protein is CASSLNLGGTVSRLFF.

This clonotype was found many times. The V call is TRBV29-1, the J call TRBJ2-1, with D possibly TRBD1 on 7 matching bases. In germline, CDR1 is SQVTM, CDR2 ANQGSEA. The V end lost 4 bases, the J end lost 7 bases, and 17 bases lay between the germline ends. The CDR3 runs to 14 residues. The CDR3 DNA reads as TGCAGCGTTGTGGGAGGAGACAGGGCAAATGAGCAGTTCTTC. Translated: CSVVGGDRANEQFF.

This clonotype is labeled medium-sized. This chain connects TRBV6-5 to TRBJ2-1, with 12 bases fitting TRBD2. The ends lost 6 bases at V and 4 bases at J; junction bases unmatched: 7. Germline V gives CDR1 MNHEY, CDR2 SVGAGI. The CDR3 has 16 amino acids. The CDR3 DNA reads TGTGCCAGCAGCCGGACTAGCGGGGACGATTACAATGAGCAGTTCTTC. It yields the protein CASSRTSGDDYNEQFF.

A word on this clonotype: Since the CDR3 does not end with the conserved phenylalanine or tryptophan, this likely comes from a read error. This rearrangement joins TRBV7-9 to TRBJ2-6; a weak D match, TRBD1 (6 bases). This CDR3 contains 17 residues. Germline V gene data show CDR1 as SEHNR and CDR2 as FQNEAQ (reference sequence). Trimming took 6 bases from V and 0 from J, leaving 15 bases between them. The CDR3 loop is CASSSDWDNSGANVLTY. CDR3 nucleotide sequence: TGTGCCAGCAGTTCCGATTGGGACAACTCTGGGGCCAACGTCCTGACTTAC.

Many counts were recorded for this clonotype. This chain uses TRBV7-9 with TRBJ2-1, with D possibly being TRBD1 or TRBD2 (5 bases each). V was shortened by 1 base and J by 4 bases, with 8 bases between the two germline ends. The CDR3 has 14 amino acids. Germline assignment: CDR1 SEHNR and CDR2 FQNEAQ (reference sequence). The CDR3 sequence: CASSLGGGYNEQFF. In DNA form, the CDR3 reads TGTGCCAGCAGCTTAGGTGGGGGATACAATGAGCAGTTCTTC.

There are many counts of this clonotype. The rearrangement links TRBV10-3 to TRBJ1-3; the D gene is possibly TRBD1 (6 bases). Germline CDR1 is ENHRY and CDR2 is SYGVKD. With 11 bases removed from V and 1 base from J, the gap between germline ends came to 12 bases. This CDR3 is 13 amino acids long. DNA of the CDR3: TGTGCCTCTAGGGGGGCGTCTGGAAACACCATATATTTT. Translated, it gives CASRGASGNTIYF.

This clonotype is medium-sized (0.01 to 0.1%) in the sample. J is TRBJ2-6 and V is TRBV7-3; no clear D. Germline assignment: CDR1 SGHTA and CDR2 FQGTGA. The CDR3 spans 14 residues. The V end was cut by 2 bases, the J end by 0 bases, with 2 bases between. CDR3 in DNA: TGTGCCAGCAGCTTATTCTCTGGGGCCAACGTCCTGACTTTC. It translates to CASSLFSGANVLTF.

This clonotype qualifies as medium-sized (0.01 to 0.1%). This chain links TRBV7-2 with TRBJ2-3; 12 bases are a match to TRBD2. J lost 4 bases, V lost 4 bases, and 12 bases had no gene match. Germline loops: CDR1 SGHTA, CDR2 FQGNSA. The length of the CDR3 is 18 residues. The chain's CDR3 is CASSSRASGGASADTQYF. In DNA, the CDR3 is TGTGCCAGCAGCTCTCGGGCTAGCGGGGGGGCCTCGGCAGATACGCAGTATTTT.

The chain carries TRBV21-1 and TRBJ2-1; TRBD1 is the table's D call, not checked against the DNA. TRBV21-1 is assigned pseudogene status. CDR3 size: 19 residues. The CDR3 DNA is TGTGCCAGCAGCAAAGCCCGAAAACCGACAGGGGTACATGTCAATGAGCAGTTCTTC. This codes for CASSKARKPTGVHVNEQFF.

This rearrangement joins TRBV7-6 to TRBJ2-2, with a tentative D call TRBD2 (6 bases). V lost 5 bases, J lost 6 bases, and 10 bases lay in between. Germline CDR1 SGHVS, CDR2 FNYEAQ. CDR3 size: 13 residues. The CDR3 spells CASSQTSSGELFF. For the CDR3, the DNA is TGTGCCAGCAGCCAGACTAGTTCCGGGGAGCTGTTTTTT.

This clonotype was observed at least ten times. J is TRBJ2-1 and V is TRBV10-3; the match to TRBD2 covers 10 bases. Germline V gene data show CDR1 as ENHRY and CDR2 as SYGVKD. Unmatched junction bases numbered 11, after V lost 3 bases and J lost 0 bases. CDR3 size: 19 residues. CDR3 in amino acids: CAISDLASGGPSSYNEQFF. CDR3 sequence (DNA): TGTGCCATCAGTGATTTGGCTAGCGGGGGCCCAAGCTCCTACAATGAGCAGTTCTTC.

This clonotype was detected many times. At one end the junction does not follow the germline gene, possibly because of a read error. The CDR3 region has the DNA TGTGCCAGCGGCCTGGCAGGGGGCCTGGAAGCGATTTTT. It is translated as CASGLAGGLEAIF. The chain uses TRBV6-1 and TRBJ1-4, with 8 bases identical to TRBD1. Per germline, CDR1 MNHNS and CDR2 SASEGT. The CDR3 is 13 amino acids.

This clonotype was seen repeatedly, ten times or more. This rearrangement joins TRBV3-1 to TRBJ2-3; 8 positions agree with TRBD2. V lost 6 bases, J lost 1 base, and 3 bases stayed unmatched. The CDR3 sequence is 14 residues long. Germline loops: CDR1 LGHDT, CDR2 YNNKEL (reference sequence). CDR3 coding DNA: TGTGCCAGCAGATGGGGACTAGGCACAGATACGCAGTATTTT. Amino acid sequence: CASRWGLGTDTQYF.

This clonotype was observed at least ten times. The chain is built from TRBV7-3 and TRBJ1-4; D may be TRBD1 (6 bases). CDR1 is SGHTA and CDR2 is FQGTGA in the germline V gene. V was trimmed by 3 bases and J by 3 bases, leaving 11 bases between them. CDR3 size: 15 residues. The CDR3 DNA sequence: TGTGCCAGCAGCTTGAATGGACAGCCTAATGAAAAACTGTTTTTT. Its translation is CASSLNGQPNEKLFF.

This clonotype was seen many times. The V and J genes are TRBV5-1 and TRBJ1-1, with 11 bases that match TRBD1. The CDR3 is 16 amino acids. V shed 4 bases, J shed 0 bases, and the junction held 5 bases outside the gene matches. CDR1 and CDR2 (germline): SGHRS, YFSETQ. CDR3 amino acids: CASSLDRGRVNTEAFF. The CDR3 bases are TGCGCCAGCAGCCTGGACAGGGGGCGGGTGAACACTGAAGCTTTCTTT.

Many counts were recorded for this clonotype. J is TRBJ2-7 and V is TRBV5-1; 9 nucleotides agree with TRBD1. CDR3 length: 14 amino acids. The J segment lost 5 bases and the V segment lost 4 bases, leaving 7 bases of the junction unmatched. Germline V CDR1 and CDR2: SGHRS, YFSETQ. Written as DNA, the CDR3 is TGCGCCAGCAGCGGCCGGGACAGGGTCCACGAGCAGTACTTC. Its translation is CASSGRDRVHEQYF.